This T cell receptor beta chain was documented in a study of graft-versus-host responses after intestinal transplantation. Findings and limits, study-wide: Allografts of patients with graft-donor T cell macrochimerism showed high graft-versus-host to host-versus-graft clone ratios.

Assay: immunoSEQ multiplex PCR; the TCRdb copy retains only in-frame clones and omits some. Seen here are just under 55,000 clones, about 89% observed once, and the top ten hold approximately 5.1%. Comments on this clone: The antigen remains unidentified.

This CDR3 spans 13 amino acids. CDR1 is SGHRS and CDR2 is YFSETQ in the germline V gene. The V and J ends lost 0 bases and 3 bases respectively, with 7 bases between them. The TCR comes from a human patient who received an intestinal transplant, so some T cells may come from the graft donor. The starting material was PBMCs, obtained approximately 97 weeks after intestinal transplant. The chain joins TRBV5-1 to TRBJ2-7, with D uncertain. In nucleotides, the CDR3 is TGCGCCAGCAGCTTGGCAACTGACTACGAGCAGTACTTC. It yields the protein CASSLATDYEQYF.